The T cell receptor beta chain described here comes from a study of blood T cell repertoires in COVID-19. V was clipped by 0 bases and J by 2 bases, with 7 bases between them. CDR3 length equals 13 residues. Germline lookup yields CDR1 GTSNPN and CDR2 SVGIG (reference sequence). Here immunoSEQ multiplex PCR was the method, and the copy in TCRdb shows in-frame clones only, minus some. The data hold about 400,000 clones, with 87% observed a single time. This clonotype was obtained from a woman between 50 and 59 years old who had recovered from COVID-19. The V call is TRBV30, the J call TRBJ1-2, with D tentatively TRBD1 (6 bases). Sequences were obtained from PBMCs or T cells enriched from blood (not recorded which). Here the CDR3 reads CAWSVGQNYGYTF. In DNA form, the CDR3 reads TGTGCCTGGAGTGTAGGACAGAACTATGGCTACACCTTC.